This note documents a single T cell receptor beta chain sequence. The antigen is undetermined. Germline CDR1 is MNHEY and CDR2 is SMNVEV (reference sequence). The J segment lost 4 bases and the V segment lost 6 bases, leaving 0 bases of the junction unmatched. CDR3 length: 12 amino acids. This sample stems from a study of OX40 agonist ivuxolimab in advanced cancers. Findings of the study overall: Clonal expansion by week 6 occurred in CD4+ and CD8+ blood T cells (at 0.1 to 3.0 mg/kg).

Some clones are missing from TCRdb's copy, which holds only in-frame ones; the method was immunoSEQ multiplex PCR. The sample yields roughly 81,000 clones, 70% to 90% seen once. This specimen consisted of CD4+ or CD8+ T cells sorted from blood, obtained in a trial of the OX40 agonist ivuxolimab. The gene calls are TRBV27 and TRBJ1-1, with 9 bases that match TRBD1. This TCR was sampled from an adult with an advanced solid tumor such as melanoma, head and neck, liver or kidney cancer. The CDR3 nucleotides read TGTGCCAGCAGGGGACAGGGCACTGAAGCTTTCTTT. It translates to CASRGQGTEAFF.